The 24 T cell receptor beta chains presented below share a single source sample, sequenced in a study of regulatory T cells. The PCR used 52 TRBV and 13 TRBJ primers. Method: immunoSEQ multiplex PCR; TCRdb's copy keeps in-frame clones and lacks some. The sample includes 15,000 to 20,000 clones, 92% of them seen just once. Sequenced input: CD8+ T cells sorted from blood. The receptors originated from a person under 35 with CD3G deficiency.

The chain employs TRBV6-1 and TRBJ1-2; D possibly corresponds to TRBD1 (5 bases). This CDR3 is 15 amino acids long. Trimming removed 3 bases from V and 8 bases from J, with 19 bases in between. CDR1 is MNHNS, CDR2 SASEGT, per germline. The CDR3 sequence is CASSDGDSTSRGYTF. Here the CDR3 DNA reads TGTGCCAGCAGTGATGGAGACAGCACTAGCAGAGGCTACACCTTC.

The CDR3 DNA follows: TGTGCCAGCAAAACCATGAACACTGAAGCTTTCTTT. Translation gives CASKTMNTEAFF. This chain connects TRBV2 to TRBJ1-1; unclear D gene. The CDR3 runs 12 residues. Germline assignment: CDR1 SNHLY and CDR2 FYNNEI. V lost 7 bases, J lost 0 bases, and 6 bases lay in between.

The chain has TRBV7-3 and TRBJ2-3; perhaps TRBD2 as D (6 bases). V lost 2 bases and J lost 5, with 14 bases in between. The CDR3 has 15 amino acids. CDR1 is SGHTA, CDR2 FQGTGA, per germline. The DNA of the CDR3 is TGTGCCAGCAGCTTACGCGGGGCCGTGGGAGATACGCAGTATTTT. This translates into CASSLRGAVGDTQYF.

The V and J genes are TRBV2 and TRBJ2-1; perhaps TRBD2 as D (5 bases). The CDR3 extends over 15 amino acids. Germline loops: CDR1 SNHLY, CDR2 FYNNEI. V was cut by 6 bases and J by 9 bases, with 21 bases left in between. The CDR3 nucleotides read TGTGCCAGCAGGCCCCGGGATACCCCGAAGGGTGAGCAGTTCTTC. Translated, it gives CASRPRDTPKGEQFF.

The V and J genes are TRBV7-2 and TRBJ2-7, with no clear D. This CDR3 region has 12 residues. Germline V gives CDR1 SGHTA, CDR2 FQGNSA. V was clipped by 5 bases and J by 0 bases, with 5 bases between them. The DNA of the CDR3 is TGTGCCAGCAGCGGGGACTCCTACGAGCAGTACTTC. Protein sequence: CASSGDSYEQYF.

The chain couples TRBV10-3 to TRBJ2-3; D is undetermined. Germline-derived CDR1 and CDR2 are ENHRY and SYGVKD. The V end was cut by 6 bases, the J end by 0 bases, with 7 bases between. This CDR3 contains 13 residues. The CDR3 DNA follows: TGTGCCATCAGCTCGGATAGCACAGATACGCAGTATTTT. Translating gives CAISSDSTDTQYF.

This chain links TRBV6-5 with TRBJ1-1; D not certain. Germline CDR1 is MNHEY and CDR2 is SVGAGI. Trimming took off 0 bases at V and 5 bases at J, with 10 bases between the two ends. The CDR3 is 14 residues long. The CDR3 sequence is CASSYSPIGTEAFF. CDR3 nucleotides: TGTGCCAGCAGTTACTCTCCGATTGGGACTGAAGCTTTCTTT.

The chain recombines TRBV2 with TRBJ2-3; 13 positions match TRBD2. J lost 6 bases, V lost 11 bases, and 8 bases had no gene match. CDR1 and CDR2 (germline): SNHLY, FYNNEI. There are 14 residues in the CDR3. The CDR3 nucleotides are TGTGCCGGGCTACTAGCGGGGGGGAACGATACGCAGTATTTT. Residues: CAGLLAGGNDTQYF.

The chain links TRBV6-1 to TRBJ2-3; 10 nucleotides agree with TRBD2. V lost 1 base to trimming and J lost 5 bases; unmatched junction nucleotides: 6. The germline V gene encodes CDR1 MNHNS and CDR2 SASEGT. The CDR3 is made up of 16 amino acids. The CDR3 reads CASSEDNEREGDTQYF. In nucleotides, the CDR3 is TGTGCCAGCAGTGAAGATAACGAGCGGGAGGGAGATACGCAGTATTTT.

The chain recombines TRBV5-1 with TRBJ2-7; maybe TRBD1 (5 bases). Trimming removed 0 bases at V and 5 bases at J, with 18 bases between. Germline CDR1 SGHRS, CDR2 YFSETQ. CDR3 size: 16 residues. CDR3 region: CASSLEGSPTGDEQYF. The CDR3 DNA follows: TGCGCCAGCAGCTTGGAAGGGTCCCCCACAGGAGACGAGCAGTACTTC.

The chain couples TRBV25-1 to TRBJ1-4; 8 nucleotides line up with TRBD1. Germline CDR1 is MGHDK and CDR2 is SYGVNS. V was pared by 6 bases and J by 8 bases, with 11 bases of the junction left unmatched. The CDR3 consists of 15 residues. The CDR3: CASSSQGGLGEKLFF. Written as DNA, the CDR3 is TGTGCCAGCAGCTCACAGGGGGGGCTGGGGGAAAAACTGTTTTTT.

V and J are TRBV27 and TRBJ1-1, with 7 bases lining up with TRBD1. The ends lost 3 bases at V and 3 bases at J; junction bases unmatched: 4. This CDR3 has 14 residues. CDR1 is MNHEY and CDR2 is SMNVEV in the germline V gene (reference sequence). The DNA for the CDR3 is TGTGCCAGCAGTTTTGGGACAGAGTACACTGAAGCTTTCTTT. It encodes CASSFGTEYTEAFF.

The chain recombines TRBV5-8 with TRBJ2-2; D is perhaps TRBD2 (5 bases). Germline V gene data show CDR1 as SGHTS and CDR2 as YDEGEE. CDR3 length: 13 amino acids. Trimming pared 3 bases from V and 5 bases from J, leaving 8 bases between. CDR3 region: CASSWTGTGELFF. The CDR3 region has the DNA TGTGCCAGCAGCTGGACTGGGACCGGGGAGCTGTTTTTT.

The V gene is TRBV5-8, the J gene TRBJ2-5, with TRBD1 identical over 7 bases. V was clipped by 1 base and J by 9 bases; unmatched bases: 9. The CDR3 is 14 residues long. Germline V gives CDR1 SGHTS, CDR2 YDEGEE. The CDR3 DNA follows: TGTGCCAGCAGCTTGCGGGACAGCTTTAGGGCCCAGTACTTC. Translated, it gives CASSLRDSFRAQYF.

The chain has TRBV19 and TRBJ2-5; 9 bases are a match to TRBD2. In germline, CDR1 is LNHDA, CDR2 SQIVND (reference sequence). J was trimmed by 5 bases and V by 5 bases; bases with no gene match: 12. CDR3 length equals 16 residues. In DNA, the CDR3 is TGTGCCAGTAGTCTCGATCTGGGACTAGCTAGGGAGACCCAGTACTTC. Its protein product is CASSLDLGLARETQYF.

The V call is TRBV9, the J call TRBJ2-1; 10 positions agree with TRBD1. Germline CDR1 is SGDLS and CDR2 is YYNGEE. J lost 9 bases, V lost 4 bases, and 4 bases had no gene match. The CDR3 sequence is 13 residues long. The CDR3: CASSPGQGTEQFF. The CDR3 DNA reads as TGTGCCAGCAGCCCGGGACAGGGGACTGAGCAGTTCTTC.

The rearrangement joins TRBV10-2 to TRBJ1-1; maybe TRBD1 (5 bases). Trimming left V 6 bases short and J 0 bases short, with 14 bases between. This CDR3 is 15 amino acids long. From germline, CDR1 is WSHSY and CDR2 SAAADI. This CDR3 is CASRGAGLMNTEAFF. CDR3 nucleotide sequence: TGCGCCAGCAGGGGAGCAGGGCTAATGAACACTGAAGCTTTCTTT.

The CDR3 sequence is CASSLTPKLWAFF. The DNA for the CDR3 is TGCGCCAGCAGCTTGACCCCCAAGTTATGGGCTTTCTTT. The chain has TRBV5-1 and TRBJ1-1; D not resolved. Germline V gene lookup returns CDR1 SGHRS and CDR2 YFSETQ. Between the trimmed V and J ends, which lost 1 base and 11 bases, there was a span of 15 bases. The CDR3 extends over 13 amino acids.

The chain carries TRBV18 and TRBJ2-6, with D hard to call. This CDR3 has 15 residues. Germline CDR1 is KGHSH and CDR2 is LQKENI. The V gene lost 4 bases and the J gene lost 2 bases, with 9 bases spanning the gap. CDR3 in amino acids: CASSRFDPGANVLTF. In DNA form, the CDR3 reads TGTGCCAGCTCACGTTTTGACCCTGGGGCCAACGTCCTGACTTTC. Full variable domain (rest looked up from reference TRBV18 and TRBJ2-6): NAGVMQNPRHLVRRRGQEARLRCSPMKGHSHVYWYRQLPEEGLKFMVYLQKENIIDESGMPKERFSAEFPKEGPSILRIQQVVRGDSAAYFCASSRFDPGANVLTFGAGSRLTVL.

The chain has TRBV9 and TRBJ2-3, with TRBD2 matching over 8 bases. With 4 bases clipped from V and 4 bases from J, the junction kept 8 bases outside the gene matches. This CDR3 spans 15 amino acids. CDR1 is SGDLS and CDR2 is YYNGEE in the germline V gene. The DNA for the CDR3 is TGTGCCAGCAGCTTCAGCGGGAGTGGTTCAGATACGCAGTATTTT. Protein: CASSFSGSGSDTQYF.

This clone was seen just once. The V and J genes are TRBV5-1 and TRBJ2-4; D unclear. CDR1 and CDR2 (germline): SGHRS, YFSETQ. The CDR3 is made up of 12 amino acids. Trimming removed 6 bases from V and 2 bases from J, with 6 bases in between. CDR3 sequence reads: CASKGSKNIQYF. In DNA form, the CDR3 reads TGCGCCAGCAAAGGGTCCAAAAACATTCAGTACTTC.

The chain links TRBV11-2 to TRBJ1-4; perhaps TRBD1 as D (6 bases). Looked up from germline, CDR1 is SGHAT and CDR2 is FQNNGV. The CDR3 extends over 17 amino acids. Between the trimmed V and J ends, which lost 2 bases and 0 bases, there was a span of 13 bases. CDR3 DNA: TGTGCCAGCAGCTTAACAGGGTTTGACGCAACTAATGAAAAACTGTTTTTT. Protein: CASSLTGFDATNEKLFF.

The chain links TRBV4-1 to TRBJ1-5, with TRBD1 matching over 8 bases. This CDR3 is built from 15 residues. In germline, CDR1 is MGHRA, CDR2 YSYEKL. J gave up 6 bases and V 5 bases, and 9 bases lay outside the gene matches. In DNA form, the CDR3 reads TGCGCCAGCAGCTTTGGACAGGGCTCAGCTCAGCCCCAGCATTTT. It translates to CASSFGQGSAQPQHF.

This chain links TRBV6-1 with TRBJ1-4; D gene uncertain. With 6 bases removed from V and 6 bases from J, the gap between germline ends came to 8 bases. There are 12 residues in the CDR3. Germline loops: CDR1 MNHNS, CDR2 SASEGT. For the CDR3, the DNA is TGTGCCAGCAGACCCGGGGATGAAAAACTGTTTTTT. Translating gives CASRPGDEKLFF.